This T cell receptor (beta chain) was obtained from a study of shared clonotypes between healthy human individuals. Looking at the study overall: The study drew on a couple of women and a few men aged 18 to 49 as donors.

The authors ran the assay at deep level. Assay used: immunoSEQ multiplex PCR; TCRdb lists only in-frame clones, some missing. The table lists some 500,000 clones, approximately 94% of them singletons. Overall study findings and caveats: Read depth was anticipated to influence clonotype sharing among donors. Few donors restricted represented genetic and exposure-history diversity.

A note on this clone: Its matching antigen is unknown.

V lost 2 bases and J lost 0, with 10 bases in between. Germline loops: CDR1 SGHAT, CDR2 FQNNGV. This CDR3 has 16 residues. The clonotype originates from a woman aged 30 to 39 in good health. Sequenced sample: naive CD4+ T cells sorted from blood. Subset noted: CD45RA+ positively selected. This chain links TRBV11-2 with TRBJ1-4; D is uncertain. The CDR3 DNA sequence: TGTGCCAGCAGCTTAATTTCAAGGCCAACTAATGAAAAACTGTTTTTT. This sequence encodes CASSLISRPTNEKLFF.